One sample yielded the 28 T cell receptor beta chains listed below, sequenced in a study of blood T cell repertoires in COVID-19. Profiled with immunoSEQ multiplex PCR; TCRdb holds only in-frame clones, not every one. The sample yields a few hundred thousand clones, roughly 85% seen once. Sequenced: peripheral blood. The source is a human donor in a cohort sampled during active COVID-19.

The rearrangement joins TRBV30 to TRBJ1-1; no definite D call. Germline assignment: CDR1 GTSNPN and CDR2 SVGIG (reference sequence). The CDR3 sequence is 12 residues long. The V end lost 2 bases, the J end lost 1 base, and 5 bases lay between the germline ends. The CDR3 DNA reads as TGTGCCTGGAGTATACAGAACACTGAAGCTTTCTTT. Residues: CAWSIQNTEAFF.

The chain joins TRBV5-1 to TRBJ1-4, with D hard to call. This CDR3 is built from 17 residues. CDR1 is SGHRS, CDR2 YFSETQ, per germline. V lost 0 bases, J lost 5 bases, and 17 bases lay in between. CDR3 in DNA: TGCGCCAGCAGCTTGGTTGTTACGTCAGGAATAAATGAAAAACTGTTTTTT. Its protein product is CASSLVVTSGINEKLFF.

The chain couples TRBV27 to TRBJ1-4; 10 bases are shared with TRBD1. Trimming at V came to 5 bases and at J to 8 bases, leaving 8 bases not matched to a gene. CDR3 length: 15 residues. Germline V gene data show CDR1 as MNHEY and CDR2 as SMNVEV (reference sequence). CDR3 residues: CASSLLGTGDEKLFF. The CDR3 nucleotides are TGTGCCAGCAGTCTTCTAGGGACAGGGGACGAAAAACTGTTTTTT.

This clone was observed once. The V call is TRBV27, the J call TRBJ2-2, with TRBD2 identical over 11 bases. The CDR3 extends over 17 amino acids. Per the germline V gene, CDR1 is MNHEY and CDR2 is SMNVEV (reference sequence). V trimming: 5 bases; J trimming: 6 bases; junction bases outside the gene matches: 11. This CDR3 is CASSPPLAGGRPGELFF. CDR3 DNA: TGTGCCAGCAGTCCCCCCCTAGCGGGGGGTCGTCCCGGGGAGCTGTTTTTT.

This chain connects TRBV9 to TRBJ2-1; TRBD2 aligns across 12 bases. The germline CDR1 and CDR2 sequences are SGDLS and YYNGEE. The CDR3 runs to 15 residues. V trimming: 2 bases; J trimming: 6 bases; junction bases outside the gene matches: 3. CDR3 protein: CASSVTSGGTNEQFF. CDR3 DNA: TGTGCCAGCAGCGTTACTAGCGGGGGGACCAATGAGCAGTTCTTC.

The chain has TRBV5-1 and TRBJ2-3; D remains unclear. The CDR3 is 16 residues long. Trimming cost V 7 bases and J 2 bases, with 20 bases left between them. Germline CDR1 and CDR2: SGHRS and YFSETQ. The CDR3 nucleotides are TGCGCCAGCCGGCGGCGTACTCCCGATTACACAGATACGCAGTATTTT. This codes for CASRRRTPDYTDTQYF.

The rearrangement links TRBV29-1 to TRBJ2-1; 7 bases align to TRBD1. V lost 7 bases and J lost 7; bases outside the gene matches: 7. Germline-derived CDR1 and CDR2 are SQVTM and ANQGSEA. CDR3 length: 12 residues. CDR3 nucleotides: TGCAGCGCGTCGACAGGGATTAATGAGCAGTTCTTC. It encodes CSASTGINEQFF.

In its sample, this clone was seen once. The rearrangement links TRBV5-1 to TRBJ1-1; perhaps TRBD1 as D (6 bases). The V and J ends lost 3 bases and 7 bases respectively, with 16 bases between them. From germline, CDR1 is SGHRS and CDR2 YFSETQ. This CDR3 has 14 residues. DNA for the CDR3: TGCGCCAGCAGCTCCCAAACAGGGTTCAGTGAAGCTTTCTTT. It codes for CASSSQTGFSEAFF.

The chain has TRBV11-3 and TRBJ2-7; the match to TRBD1 covers 7 bases. This CDR3 spans 13 amino acids. V lost 5 bases and J lost 4; bases outside the gene matches: 5. Per germline, CDR1 SGHNT and CDR2 YENEEA. The CDR3 sequence is CASSRGTDYEQYF. The CDR3 DNA is TGTGCCAGCAGCCGAGGGACAGATTACGAGCAGTACTTC.

This clone was counted once. The rearrangement joins TRBV6-5 to TRBJ1-5; a possible D gene is TRBD1 (5 bases). The germline V gene encodes CDR1 MNHEY and CDR2 SVGAGI. V lost 0 bases and J lost 4, with 10 bases in between. This CDR3 is built from 15 residues. The CDR3 protein is CASSYSQGMNQPQHF. The CDR3 DNA follows: TGTGCCAGCAGTTACTCGCAGGGAATGAATCAGCCCCAGCATTTT.

This clone appeared a few times. V usage is TRBV25-1 and J usage is TRBJ2-7; D perhaps matches TRBD2 (5 bases). Germline V gene sequence: CDR1 MGHDK, CDR2 SYGVNS. Trimming took off 0 bases at V and 7 bases at J, with 13 bases between the two ends. The CDR3 loop spans 14 amino acids. The CDR3 nucleotides are TGTGCCAGCAGTGAATATCGTCTGGGAGAAGAGCAGTACTTC. This gives the protein CASSEYRLGEEQYF.

This clone showed up just a few times. The J gene is TRBJ1-6, the V gene TRBV5-6; 7 bases match TRBD1. Trimming removed 1 base from V and 10 bases from J; junction bases left unmatched: 8. This CDR3 has 15 amino acids. CDR1 and CDR2 (germline): SGHDT, YYEEEE. DNA for the CDR3: TGTGCCAGCAGCTTGCGCCCTACAGGGGAGTCACCCCTCCACTTT. It yields the protein CASSLRPTGESPLHF.

This chain connects TRBV10-3 to TRBJ2-3; 8 bases map to TRBD1. The ends lost 0 bases at V and 4 bases at J; junction bases unmatched: 3. This CDR3 spans 15 amino acids. The germline V gene has CDR1 ENHRY and CDR2 SYGVKD. CDR3 residues: CAISESTGVADTQYF. CDR3 coding DNA: TGTGCCATCAGTGAGTCGACAGGGGTGGCAGATACGCAGTATTTT.

V usage is TRBV9 and J usage is TRBJ1-1, with 9 bases matching TRBD1. CDR1 is SGDLS, CDR2 YYNGEE, per germline. The CDR3 loop spans 19 amino acids. With V trimmed by 3 bases and J by 0 bases, 15 bases remained unmatched. The CDR3 DNA sequence: TGTGCCAGCAGCGGTATTAAGGGGACAGGGATTACACTGAACACTGAAGCTTTCTTT. Amino acid sequence: CASSGIKGTGITLNTEAFF.

The V gene is TRBV6-2 or TRBV6-3, the J gene TRBJ1-1; TRBD1 matches 11 bases. The CDR3 loop spans 17 amino acids. The germline V gene has CDR1 MNHEY and CDR2 SVGEGT. Trimming removed 4 bases from V and 4 bases from J; junction bases left unmatched: 11. CDR3 in DNA: TGTGCCAGCAGTTTCGATATCGGGACAGGGGGTGCCACTGAAGCTTTCTTT. Amino acids: CASSFDIGTGGATEAFF.

The rearrangement links TRBV15 to TRBJ2-2; TRBD1 aligns across 8 bases. The CDR3 covers 18 residues. The V and J ends lost 1 base and 3 bases, in that order; junction bases with no gene match: 10. CDR1 LNHNV and CDR2 YYDKDF come from the germline V gene (reference sequence). DNA for the CDR3: TGTGCCACCAGCAGAGGACCTAGGACAGGGTGGGACACCGGGGAGCTGTTTTTT. Amino acids: CATSRGPRTGWDTGELFF.

The rearrangement joins TRBV29-1 to TRBJ1-2, with 8 bases lining up with TRBD1. From germline, CDR1 is SQVTM and CDR2 ANQGSEA. V gave up 1 base and J gave up 3 bases; unmatched junction bases: 10. This CDR3 region has 16 residues. Here the CDR3 DNA reads TGCAGCGTTGAAGTATCCCCAGGGGGCTTTGACTATGGCTACACCTTC. It is translated as CSVEVSPGGFDYGYTF.

This rearrangement joins TRBV7-9 to TRBJ2-2, with D perhaps matching TRBD2 (6 bases). Trimming took off 2 bases at V and 2 bases at J, with 12 bases between the two ends. The CDR3 covers 16 residues. The germline CDR1 and CDR2 sequences are SEHNR and FQNEAQ (reference sequence). The CDR3 protein is CASSLYGSGNTGELFF. In DNA, the CDR3 is TGTGCCAGCAGCTTATACGGTAGCGGCAACACCGGGGAGCTGTTTTTT. Full variable domain (rest looked up from reference TRBV7-9 and TRBJ2-2): DTGVSQNPRHKITKRGQNVTFRCDPISEHNRLYWYRQTLGQGPEFLTYFQNEAQLEKSRLLSDRFSAERPKGSFSTLEIQRTEQGDSAMYLCASSLYGSGNTGELFFGEGSRLTVL.

This rearrangement joins TRBV7-8 to TRBJ1-2, with D possibly matching TRBD1 (5 bases). The CDR3 is 13 amino acids. V shed 2 bases and J shed 6 bases, with 10 bases lying between them. From germline, CDR1 is SGHVS and CDR2 FQNEAQ. The CDR3 loop reads CASSLSGADGYTF. The CDR3 DNA reads TGTGCCAGCAGCTTATCTGGGGCTGATGGCTACACCTTC. The full variable domain, in which reference TRBV7-8 and TRBJ1-2 provide the parts outside the CDR3, is GAGVSQSPRYKVAKRGQDVALRCDPISGHVSLFWYQQALGQGPEFLTYFQNEAQLDKSGLPSDRFFAERPEGSVSTLKIQRTQQEDSAVYLCASSLSGADGYTFGSGTRLTVV.

The rearrangement joins TRBV30 to TRBJ1-1, with 7 bases lining up with TRBD1. There are 14 residues in the CDR3. V dropped 2 bases and J dropped 5; count of bases not matched to a gene: 8. From germline, CDR1 is GTSNPN and CDR2 SVGIG (reference sequence). The DNA of the CDR3 is TGTGCCTGGAGTAGGGCAGGGGGTGGAACTGAAGCTTTCTTT. Amino acids: CAWSRAGGGTEAFF.

The chain uses TRBV10-3 and TRBJ1-5, with 10 bases that match TRBD1. The CDR3 contains 15 residues. The germline CDR1 and CDR2 sequences are ENHRY and SYGVKD. V gave up 7 bases and J gave up 1 base; unmatched junction bases: 4. CDR3 coding DNA: TGTGCCATCAAGGGGGGACAGGGGAGCAATCAGCCCCAGCATTTT. Translated: CAIKGGQGSNQPQHF.

The chain has TRBV7-6 and TRBJ1-4; TRBD1 aligns across 12 bases. The CDR3 totals 14 residues. V shed 4 bases and J 8 bases; nucleotides not matched to a gene: 2. Looked up from germline, CDR1 is SGHVS and CDR2 is FNYEAQ. The CDR3 protein is CASSSGTGGEKLFF. CDR3 DNA: TGTGCCAGCAGCTCCGGGACAGGGGGCGAAAAACTGTTTTTT.

The gene calls are TRBV27 and TRBJ1-4, with 7 positions matching TRBD1. CDR3 length: 14 amino acids. Germline loops: CDR1 MNHEY, CDR2 SMNVEV (reference sequence). With 8 bases clipped from V and 7 bases from J, the junction kept 10 bases outside the gene matches. The CDR3 bases are TGTGCCAGCGGATCCTGGCAGGGGGTTGAAAAACTGTTTTTT. Protein product: CASGSWQGVEKLFF.

CDR3 protein: CATSAVGGRGYTF. The CDR3 nucleotides are TGTGCCACCAGTGCCGTAGGGGGTCGCGGCTACACCTTC. The chain couples TRBV24-1 to TRBJ1-2, with D possibly TRBD1 on 6 matching bases. The ends were cut back, 5 bases at V and 8 bases at J, with 14 bases in the middle. Germline V gene sequence: CDR1 KGHDR, CDR2 SFDVKD. This CDR3 spans 13 amino acids.

The rearrangement uses TRBV5-5 and TRBJ2-2, with D possibly matching TRBD1 (5 bases). With 6 bases removed from V and 8 bases from J, the gap between germline ends came to 17 bases. Germline CDR1 and CDR2: SGHKS and YYEKEE (reference sequence). The CDR3 sequence is 14 residues long. The CDR3 DNA reads as TGTGCCAGCAAAGGGGCGAGCACCCCTGGGGAGCTGTTTTTT. It codes for CASKGASTPGELFF.

The chain combines TRBV30 with TRBJ1-2; possibly TRBD1 for D (5 bases). The germline gives CDR1 GTSNPN, CDR2 SVGIG (reference sequence). V was clipped by 2 bases and J by 4 bases, with 14 bases between them. This CDR3 comprises 14 residues. The CDR3 protein is CAWSPGRGLYGYTF. CDR3 sequence (DNA): TGTGCCTGGAGTCCGGGACGGGGACTCTATGGCTACACCTTC.

The gene calls are TRBV7-8 and TRBJ1-2; D is perhaps TRBD1 (5 bases). V lost 3 bases to trimming and J lost 2 bases, with 19 bases between them. This CDR3 is built from 17 residues. CDR1 is SGHVS, CDR2 FQNEAQ, per germline. This chain's CDR3 is CASSLVAGTTKNYGYTF. DNA of the CDR3: TGTGCCAGCAGCTTGGTGGCAGGGACTACCAAAAACTATGGCTACACCTTC.

The V gene is TRBV27, the J gene TRBJ1-5; 8 bases line up with TRBD1. Germline V CDR1 and CDR2: MNHEY, SMNVEV (reference sequence). J gave up 5 bases and V 5 bases, and 5 bases lay outside the gene matches. This CDR3 is built from 14 residues. The CDR3 region has the DNA TGTGCCAGCAGTCTCAGGGGGCTTGATCAGCCCCAGCATTTT. Its translation is CASSLRGLDQPQHF.